This TCR beta chain was profiled in a study of PD-L1 blockade in urothelial cancer. V dropped 2 bases and J dropped 5; count of bases not matched to a gene: 9. CDR1 is MNHNS and CDR2 is SASEGT in the germline V gene. This CDR3 is built from 16 residues. Clones were sequenced by immunoSEQ multiplex PCR, and TCRdb holds only the in-frame ones, with some missing. Among more than 55,000 clones listed, 70% to 90% were seen once. Time point defined: pretreatment peripheral blood. Material: PBMCs, obtained around atezolizumab (anti-PD-L1) treatment. The clonotype comes from a man between 65 and 79 years old with urothelial cancer. This chain uses TRBV6-1 with TRBJ2-5, with 9 bases identical to TRBD2. The CDR3 DNA reads TGTGCCAGCAGTGAACTAGCGGGAACCCAAGCGGAGACCCAGTACTTC. Encoded protein: CASSELAGTQAETQYF.